A selection of T cell receptor beta chains follows, all from one sample in a study of cytomegalovirus exposure and HLA in healthy donors. Using immunoSEQ multiplex PCR, the repertoire was profiled, and TCRdb retains in-frame clones only, with some absent. This table has approximately 59,000 clones, around 80% appearing once. Sequenced material: PBMCs. The origin of the receptors is a girl between 10 and 17 years old in good health and CMV-seropositive. Both conserved end residues are part of each CDR3. D genes are given only for firm matches. Clone size is shown for a subset of rows, as once, few, many or a class of expanded clone.

TRBV7-9,TRBD1,TRBJ1-3,NA,CASGTGGFGNTIYF,TGTGCCAGCGGCACAGGGGGCTTTGGAAACACCATATATTTT
TRBV6-5,NA,TRBJ1-1,NA,CASSYSEGGTEAFF,TGTGCCAGCAGTTACTCGGAAGGGGGCACTGAAGCTTTCTTT
TRBV30,NA,TRBJ2-5,few,CAHGDTLGETQYF,TGTGCCCACGGGGACACCCTTGGGGAGACCCAGTACTTC
TRBV2,TRBD1,TRBJ1-1,few,CASGRDRGNTEAFF,TGTGCCAGCGGTCGGGACAGGGGGAACACTGAAGCTTTCTTT
TRBV11-3,NA,TRBJ2-7,NA,CASSLGTSREQYF,TGTGCCAGCAGCTTAGGAACCTCTAGGGAGCAGTACTTC
TRBV5-4,NA,TRBJ2-5,NA,CASSLDLGRQETQYF,TGTGCCAGCAGCTTGGATTTGGGGCGCCAAGAGACCCAGTACTTC
TRBV7-2,NA,TRBJ2-1,NA,CASSSGVRYNEQFF,TGTGCCAGCAGCTCCGGGGTGAGATACAATGAGCAGTTCTTC
TRBV12-5,NA,TRBJ2-3,NA,CASGAGQNTDTQYF,TGTGCTAGTGGTGCCGGACAGAACACAGATACGCAGTATTTT
TRBV6-5,NA,TRBJ1-3,NA,CASSRYSGNTIYF,TGTGCCAGCAGTCGGTACTCTGGAAACACCATATATTTT
TRBV30,NA,TRBJ1-2,once,CAWRSYSGYTF,TGTGCCTGGAGAAGCTATTCAGGCTACACCTTC
TRBV6-1,TRBD1,TRBJ2-3,NA,CASRDRGLVTDTQYF,TGTGCCAGCAGAGACAGGGGGTTGGTCACAGATACGCAGTATTTT
TRBV4-1,TRBD1,TRBJ1-3,few,CASSQLQGTGNTIYF,TGCGCCAGCAGCCAACTACAGGGGACGGGAAACACCATATATTTT
TRBV27,NA,TRBJ1-2,NA,CASSLSGPDWGYTF,TGTGCCAGCAGTTTATCGGGGCCAGATTGGGGCTACACCTTC
TRBV28,NA,TRBJ2-2,NA,CASSDPLADTNTGELFF,TGTGCCAGCAGCGACCCTCTTGCTGACACGAACACCGGGGAGCTGTTTTTT
TRBV30,NA,TRBJ1-5,NA,CAWSTPGLQGQPQHF,TGTGCCTGGAGTACCCCGGGCCTGCAGGGGCAGCCCCAGCATTTT
TRBV5-1,TRBD1,TRBJ1-6,NA,CASSTGDSPLHF,TGCGCCAGCAGCACAGGGGATTCACCCCTCCACTTT
TRBV5-6,TRBD1,TRBJ1-1,NA,CASSWGQDTEAFF,TGTGCCAGCAGCTGGGGACAGGACACTGAAGCTTTCTTT
TRBV29-1,NA,TRBJ1-1,NA,CSVERRGRETEAFF,TGCAGCGTTGAAAGGCGGGGCAGGGAAACTGAAGCTTTCTTT
TRBV28,NA,TRBJ1-4,NA,CASKSQPRATNEKLFF,TGTGCCAGCAAATCCCAACCCAGGGCAACTAATGAAAAACTGTTTTTT
TRBV5-1,NA,TRBJ2-7,NA,CASRKEESNYEQYF,TGCGCCAGCAGGAAGGAGGAGTCGAACTACGAGCAGTACTTC
TRBV13,NA,TRBJ1-5,NA,CASSLQGRGNQPQHF,TGTGCCAGCAGCTTACAGGGCCGGGGCAATCAGCCCCAGCATTTT
TRBV27,TRBD1,TRBJ1-5,NA,CASRDRNNQPQHF,TGTGCCAGCCGGGACAGAAACAATCAGCCCCAGCATTTT
TRBV6-1,TRBD1,TRBJ2-7,NA,CASSESWTGGYEQYF,TGTGCCAGCAGTGAAAGTTGGACAGGGGGTTACGAGCAGTACTTC
TRBV30,TRBD2,TRBJ2-1,NA,CASRASGILNEQFF,TGTGCCTCCCGGGCTAGCGGGATCCTCAATGAGCAGTTCTTC
TRBV15,TRBD2,TRBJ2-3,once,CATSRATSSRTDTQYF,TGTGCCACCAGCAGAGCGACTAGCTCCCGCACAGATACGCAGTATTTT
TRBV2,TRBD2,TRBJ2-7,NA,CASVGATSGGQSSTYEQYF,TGTGCCAGCGTGGGGGCGACTAGCGGGGGCCAGTCCTCTACCTACGAGCAGTACTTC
TRBV6-1,NA,TRBJ1-1,NA,CASSGQMNTEAFF,TGTGCCAGCAGTGGACAGATGAACACTGAAGCTTTCTTT
TRBV11-3,TRBD1,TRBJ1-1,NA,CASSFRDRSEAFF,TGTGCCAGCAGCTTCCGGGACAGGTCTGAAGCTTTCTTT
TRBV6-5,TRBD1,TRBJ1-2,NA,CASKRQGPGGYTF,TGTGCCAGCAAAAGACAGGGGCCTGGGGGCTACACCTTC
TRBV27,TRBD1,TRBJ1-5,once,CASSLEGAEPQHF,TGTGCCAGCAGTTTAGAGGGGGCAGAACCCCAGCATTTT
TRBV14,TRBD1,TRBJ1-2,NA,CASGETGGLSGYTF,TGTGCCAGCGGAGAGACAGGGGGCTTGAGCGGCTACACCTTC
TRBV7-9,NA,TRBJ2-2,NA,CASSATNTGELFF,TGTGCCAGCAGCGCTACCAACACCGGGGAGCTGTTTTTT
TRBV14,NA,TRBJ2-5,NA,CAIPRLYGETQYF,TGTGCCATCCCCCGCCTCTACGGGGAGACCCAGTACTTC
TRBV11-2,TRBD1,TRBJ1-3,NA,CASRGRGRAGNTIYF,TGTGCCAGCAGAGGAAGGGGGCGCGCTGGAAACACCATATATTTT
TRBV27,TRBD1,TRBJ2-7,NA,CASSLTGSDHEQYF,TGTGCCAGCAGTTTGACAGGGAGCGACCACGAGCAGTACTTC
TRBV2,NA,TRBJ1-3,few,CASREIGNTIYF,TGTGCCAGCAGAGAGATTGGAAACACCATATATTTT
TRBV11-2,NA,TRBJ1-5,once,CASPLPQPQHF,TGTGCCAGCCCCCTCCCTCAGCCCCAGCATTTT
TRBV30,TRBD1,TRBJ1-2,NA,CAWSTGKMYGYTF,TGTGCCTGGTCGACAGGGAAAATGTATGGCTACACCTTC
TRBV30,NA,TRBJ1-1,NA,CAWSVGFDTEAFF,TGTGCCTGGAGTGTGGGCTTCGACACTGAAGCTTTCTTT
TRBV25-1,NA,TRBJ2-7,NA,CASSGEFSYEQYF,TGTGCCAGCAGCGGGGAGTTCTCCTACGAGCAGTACTTC
TRBV21-1,NA,TRBJ1-5,NA,CASSIHRNLSNQPQHF,TGTGCCAGCAGCATACACAGGAACCTTAGCAATCAGCCCCAGCATTTT
TRBV30,TRBD1,TRBJ2-2,NA,CACPVWDRLAGELFF,TGTGCCTGCCCAGTGTGGGACAGGCTGGCCGGGGAGCTGTTTTTT
TRBV9,NA,TRBJ2-3,NA,CASSVSQFTDTQYF,TGTGCCAGCAGCGTCTCACAGTTCACAGATACGCAGTATTTT
TRBV7-2,NA,TRBJ2-3,NA,CASGRGSFSTDTQYF,TGTGCCAGCGGAAGGGGGTCCTTTAGCACAGATACGCAGTATTTT
TRBV7-9,NA,TRBJ2-1,NA,CASSLRRGSYNEQFF,TGTGCCAGCAGCCTCCGGAGGGGCTCCTACAATGAGCAGTTCTTC
TRBV27,NA,TRBJ2-1,NA,CASRDRVANEQFF,TGTGCCAGCAGAGACCGTGTAGCCAATGAGCAGTTCTTC
TRBV4-1,NA,TRBJ2-6,NA,CASSQGAGTSSGANVLTF,TGCGCCAGCAGTCAAGGGGCAGGAACGAGCTCTGGGGCCAACGTCCTGACTTTC
TRBV7-7,TRBD1,TRBJ2-7,NA,CASSWGQGYEQYF,TGTGCCAGCAGCTGGGGACAGGGGTACGAGCAGTACTTC
TRBV15,NA,TRBJ2-7,NA,CATSRAEGGDKGIYEQYF,TGTGCCACCAGCAGAGCCGAGGGTGGGGACAAGGGCATCTACGAGCAGTACTTC
TRBV28,TRBD2,TRBJ2-1,NA,CASSHEREYWFF,TGTGCCAGCAGTCATGAGCGGGAGTACTGGTTCTTC
TRBV13,NA,TRBJ2-7,NA,CASSPNRGTVASSEQYF,TGTGCCAGCAGCCCCAACCGAGGGACTGTTGCATCCTCCGAGCAGTACTTC
TRBV28,TRBD1,TRBJ2-1,NA,CASRTGAYNEQFF,TGTGCCAGCAGGACAGGGGCCTACAATGAGCAGTTCTTC
TRBV5-1,TRBD2,TRBJ2-7,NA,CASKLRSAGGDEQYF,TGCGCCAGCAAGCTTCGCTCAGCGGGGGGTGACGAGCAGTACTTC
TRBV7-6,NA,TRBJ2-2,NA,CASSLSPLGELFF,TGTGCCAGCAGCTTAAGCCCCCTTGGGGAGCTGTTTTTT
TRBV11-2,TRBD1,TRBJ2-7,NA,CASSPPGQSYEQYF,TGTGCCAGCAGCCCACCGGGACAGAGCTACGAGCAGTACTTC
TRBV25-1,NA,TRBJ2-5,NA,CASSESLSRTQYF,TGTGCCAGCAGTGAATCCCTTTCCAGGACCCAGTACTTC
TRBV18,NA,TRBJ2-3,NA,CASSPSLQGTDTQYF,TGTGCCAGCTCACCGTCTCTACAGGGTACAGATACGCAGTATTTT
TRBV5-5,TRBD1,TRBJ1-2,NA,CASSPDRDYGYTF,TGTGCCAGCAGCCCCGACAGGGACTATGGCTACACCTTC
TRBV5-5,NA,TRBJ1-1,NA,CASSWGGNTEAFF,TGTGCCAGCAGCTGGGGGGGTAACACTGAAGCTTTCTTT
TRBV30,NA,TRBJ1-2,NA,CAWRADSGYTF,TGTGCCTGGAGGGCGGACAGCGGCTACACCTTC